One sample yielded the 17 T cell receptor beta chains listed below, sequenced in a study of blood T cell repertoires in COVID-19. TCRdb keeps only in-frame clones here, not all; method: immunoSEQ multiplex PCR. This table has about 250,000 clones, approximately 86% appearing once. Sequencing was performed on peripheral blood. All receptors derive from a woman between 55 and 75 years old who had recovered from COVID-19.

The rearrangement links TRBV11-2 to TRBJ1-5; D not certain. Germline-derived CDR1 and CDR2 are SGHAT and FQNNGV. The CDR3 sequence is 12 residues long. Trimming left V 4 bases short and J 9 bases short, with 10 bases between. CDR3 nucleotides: TGTGCCAGCAGCTCGGTAGCGGGGCCCCAGCATTTT. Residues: CASSSVAGPQHF.

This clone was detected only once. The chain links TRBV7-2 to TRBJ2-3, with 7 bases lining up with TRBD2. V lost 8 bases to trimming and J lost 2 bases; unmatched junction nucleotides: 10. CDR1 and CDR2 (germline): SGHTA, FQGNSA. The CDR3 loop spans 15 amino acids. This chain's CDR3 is CASSLAGVTTDTQYF. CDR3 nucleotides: TGTGCCAGCTCGCTCGCGGGGGTAACCACAGATACGCAGTATTTT.

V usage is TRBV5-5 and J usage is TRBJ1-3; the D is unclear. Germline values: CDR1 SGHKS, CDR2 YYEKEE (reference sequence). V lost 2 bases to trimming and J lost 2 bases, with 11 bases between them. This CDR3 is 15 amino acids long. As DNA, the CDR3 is TGTGCCAGCAGCTTAATCCCCGGGGCTGGAAACACCATATATTTT. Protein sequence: CASSLIPGAGNTIYF.

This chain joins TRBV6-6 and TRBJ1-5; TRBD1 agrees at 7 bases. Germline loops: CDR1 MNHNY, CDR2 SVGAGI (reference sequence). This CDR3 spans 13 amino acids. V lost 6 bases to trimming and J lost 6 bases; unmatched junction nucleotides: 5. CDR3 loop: CASSDRESQPQHF. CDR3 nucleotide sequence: TGTGCCAGCAGCGACAGGGAGAGTCAGCCCCAGCATTTT.

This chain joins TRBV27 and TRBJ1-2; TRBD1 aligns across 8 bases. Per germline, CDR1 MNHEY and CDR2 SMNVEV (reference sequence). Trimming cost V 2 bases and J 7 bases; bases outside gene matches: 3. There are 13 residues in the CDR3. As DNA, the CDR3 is TGTGCCAGCAGTTTACAGGGGGCTGGTGGCTACACCTTC. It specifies CASSLQGAGGYTF.

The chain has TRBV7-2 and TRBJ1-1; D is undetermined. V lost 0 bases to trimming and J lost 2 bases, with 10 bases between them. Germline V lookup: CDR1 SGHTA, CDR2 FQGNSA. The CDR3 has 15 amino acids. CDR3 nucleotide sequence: TGTGCCAGCAGCTTAGCCGGGAATACAAACACTGAAGCTTTCTTT. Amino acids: CASSLAGNTNTEAFF.

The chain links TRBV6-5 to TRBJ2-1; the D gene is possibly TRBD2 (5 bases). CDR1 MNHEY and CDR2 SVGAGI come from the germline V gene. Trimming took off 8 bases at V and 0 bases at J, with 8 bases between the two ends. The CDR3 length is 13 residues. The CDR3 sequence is CASEGSSYNEQFF. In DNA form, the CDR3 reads TGTGCCAGCGAGGGCAGCTCCTACAATGAGCAGTTCTTC.

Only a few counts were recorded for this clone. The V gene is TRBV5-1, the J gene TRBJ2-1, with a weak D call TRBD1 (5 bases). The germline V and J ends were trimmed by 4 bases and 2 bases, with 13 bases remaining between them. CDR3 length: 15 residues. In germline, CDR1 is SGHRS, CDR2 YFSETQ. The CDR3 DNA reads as TGCGCCAGCAGCGTCCTGACAGATACCTACAATGAGCAGTTCTTC. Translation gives CASSVLTDTYNEQFF. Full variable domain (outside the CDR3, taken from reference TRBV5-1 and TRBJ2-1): KAGVTQTPRYLIKTRGQQVTLSCSPISGHRSVSWYQQTPGQGLQFLFEYFSETQRNKGNFPGRFSGRQFSNSRSEMNVSTLELGDSALYLCASSVLTDTYNEQFFGPGTRLTVL.

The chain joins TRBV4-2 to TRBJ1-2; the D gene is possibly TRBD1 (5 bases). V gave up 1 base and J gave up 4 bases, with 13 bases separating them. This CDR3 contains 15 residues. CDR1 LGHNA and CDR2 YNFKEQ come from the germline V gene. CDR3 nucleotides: TGTGCCAGCAGCCAAGGAGTAGGGACTGGCTATGGCTACACCTTC. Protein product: CASSQGVGTGYGYTF.

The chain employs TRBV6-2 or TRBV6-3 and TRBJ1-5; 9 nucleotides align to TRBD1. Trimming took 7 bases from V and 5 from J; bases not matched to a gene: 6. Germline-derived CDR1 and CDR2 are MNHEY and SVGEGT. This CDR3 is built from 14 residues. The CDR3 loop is CASTPTGGHQPQHF. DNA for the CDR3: TGTGCCAGCACCCCGACAGGGGGTCATCAGCCCCAGCATTTT.

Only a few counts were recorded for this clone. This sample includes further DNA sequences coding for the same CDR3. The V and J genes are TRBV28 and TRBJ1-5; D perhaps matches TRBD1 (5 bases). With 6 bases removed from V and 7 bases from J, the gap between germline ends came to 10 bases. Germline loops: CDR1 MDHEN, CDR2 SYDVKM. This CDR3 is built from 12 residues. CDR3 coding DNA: TGTGCCAGCAGCCCGGGGGGACAGCCCCAGCATTTT. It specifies CASSPGGQPQHF.

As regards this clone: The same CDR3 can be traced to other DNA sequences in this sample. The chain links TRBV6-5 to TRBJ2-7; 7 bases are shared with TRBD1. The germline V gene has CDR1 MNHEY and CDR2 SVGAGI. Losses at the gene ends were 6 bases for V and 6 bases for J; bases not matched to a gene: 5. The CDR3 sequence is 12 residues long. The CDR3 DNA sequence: TGTGCCAGCAGCCGTACAGGGGCCGAGCAGTACTTC. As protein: CASSRTGAEQYF.

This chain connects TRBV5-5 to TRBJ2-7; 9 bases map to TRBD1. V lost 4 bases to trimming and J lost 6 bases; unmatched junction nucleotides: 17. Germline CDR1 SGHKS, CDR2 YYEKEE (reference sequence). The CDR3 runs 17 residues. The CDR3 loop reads CASSQRSAGQGFPEQYF. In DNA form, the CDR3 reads TGTGCCAGCAGCCAACGGTCCGCGGGACAGGGTTTCCCCGAGCAGTACTTC.

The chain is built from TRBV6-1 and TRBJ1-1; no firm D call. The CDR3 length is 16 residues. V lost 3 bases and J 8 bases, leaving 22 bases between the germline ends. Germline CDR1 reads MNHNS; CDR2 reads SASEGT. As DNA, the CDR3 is TGTGCCAGCAGTGACCGCAGGTACTCGCAGTTTTCAGAAGCTTTCTTT. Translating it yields CASSDRRYSQFSEAFF.

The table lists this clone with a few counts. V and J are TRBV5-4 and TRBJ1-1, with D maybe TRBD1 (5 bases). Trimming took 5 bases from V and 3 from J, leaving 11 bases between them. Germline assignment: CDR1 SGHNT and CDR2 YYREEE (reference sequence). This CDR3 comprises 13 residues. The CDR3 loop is CASSYDSDTEAFF. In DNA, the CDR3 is TGTGCCAGCAGTTATGACAGCGACACTGAAGCTTTCTTT.

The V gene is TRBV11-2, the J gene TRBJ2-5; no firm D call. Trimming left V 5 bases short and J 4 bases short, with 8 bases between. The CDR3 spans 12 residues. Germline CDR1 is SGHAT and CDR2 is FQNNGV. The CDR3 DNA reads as TGTGCCAGCAGCCCTGGGCTAGAGACCCAGTACTTC. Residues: CASSPGLETQYF.

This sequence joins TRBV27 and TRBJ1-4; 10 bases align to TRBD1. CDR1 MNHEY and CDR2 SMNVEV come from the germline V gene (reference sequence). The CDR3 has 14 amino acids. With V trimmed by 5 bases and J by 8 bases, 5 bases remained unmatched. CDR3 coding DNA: TGTGCCAGCAGTACGGGACAGGGGTTCGAAAAACTGTTTTTT. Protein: CASSTGQGFEKLFF. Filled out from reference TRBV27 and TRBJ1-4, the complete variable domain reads EAQVTQNPRYLITVTGKKLTVTCSQNMNHEYMSWYRQDPGLGLRQIYYSMNVEVTDKGDVPEGYKVSRKEKRNFPLILESPSPNQTSLYFCASSTGQGFEKLFFGSGTQLSVL.